A selection of T cell receptor beta chains follows, all from one sample in a study of cytomegalovirus exposure and HLA in healthy donors. Sequencing was performed with immunoSEQ multiplex PCR; in TCRdb, only in-frame clones are kept and a portion is missing. The sample gives fewer than 120,000 clones, about four fifths of which show up once; about 3.2% is in the top ten. The sequencing sample was made of PBMCs. The receptors originated from a woman between 55 and 75 years old in good health and CMV-seropositive. Both conserved end residues are part of each CDR3. The D gene is left open where the match is weak. A row's size may be missing; if present it is once, few, many or a size class.

v_gene	abundance	d_gene	j_gene	CDR3nt	CDR3aa
TRBV5-1	NA	NA	TRBJ2-2	TGCGCCAGCAGCCCCCGGGGTGGGCGCACCGGGGAGCTGTTTTTT	CASSPRGGRTGELFF
TRBV28	NA	NA	TRBJ2-1	TGTGCCAGCAGTTTTGGCGGCAACTCCTACAATGAGCAGTTCTTC	CASSFGGNSYNEQFF
TRBV29-1	NA	TRBD1	TRBJ2-7	TGCAGCGTTCGGCCCGGGGACAGGTCGGACGAGCAGTACTTC	CSVRPGDRSDEQYF
TRBV11-2	NA	NA	TRBJ2-1	TGTGCCAGCAGCGAGACAGGCTCTACCTACAATGAGCAGTTCTTC	CASSETGSTYNEQFF
TRBV5-1	NA	NA	TRBJ2-1	TGCGCCAGCAGCTTGGACCGAGGTCGGTCTGAGCAGTTCTTC	CASSLDRGRSEQFF
TRBV7-3	NA	TRBD2	TRBJ2-1	TGTGCCAGCAGCCCTGGGACTAGCGGGAGGCACGATGAGCAGTTCTTC	CASSPGTSGRHDEQFF
TRBV5-1	NA	TRBD1	TRBJ2-1	TGCGCCAGCAGGGGGACAGGGGATTTTCGGGAGGGGAGGAATGAGCAGTTCTTC	CASRGTGDFREGRNEQFF
TRBV5-6	NA	TRBD1	TRBJ2-7	TGTGCCAGCAGTCAAACCGGGACAGCCTACGAGCAGTACTTC	CASSQTGTAYEQYF
TRBV5-6	NA	NA	TRBJ1-3	TGTGCCAGCAGCTCACCGGGACACAACTCTGGAAACACCATATATTTT	CASSSPGHNSGNTIYF
TRBV4-1	NA	TRBD2	TRBJ2-7	TGCGCCAGCAGCCAGAGCGGGGGTACCTACGAGCAGTACTTC	CASSQSGGTYEQYF
TRBV18	once	NA	TRBJ2-5	TGTGCCAGCTCACCAGTTGTCATATTAGCCGAGAGCAAACAAGAGACCCAGTACTTC	CASSPVVILAESKQETQYF
TRBV5-1	NA	TRBD2	TRBJ2-7	TGCGCCAGCAGGGTAACTAGCGGCAACTACGAGCAGTACTTC	CASRVTSGNYEQYF
TRBV29-1	NA	NA	TRBJ2-3	TGCAGCGTTGACATGGGGCCAGATACGCAGTATTTT	CSVDMGPDTQYF
TRBV11-3	few	NA	TRBJ1-1	TGTGCCAGCAGCTCTCAAGGGGTAACTGAAGCTTTCTTT	CASSSQGVTEAFF
TRBV7-2	NA	NA	TRBJ2-1	TGTGCCAGCAGCTTTCGGCAAGGGGGCAATGAGCAGTTCTTC	CASSFRQGGNEQFF
TRBV7-2	NA	NA	TRBJ1-2	TGTGCCAGCAGCTTGTATAGGGGTGACTATGGCTACACCTTC	CASSLYRGDYGYTF
TRBV9	NA	TRBD2	TRBJ2-3	TGTGCCAGCAGCGTAATAGGACTAGCGGGAGATACGCAGTATTTT	CASSVIGLAGDTQYF
TRBV5-6	few	NA	TRBJ2-3	TGTGCCAGCAGCCGGCGCGGGAGCACAGATACGCAGTATTTT	CASSRRGSTDTQYF
TRBV7-9	NA	NA	TRBJ1-5	TGTGCCAGCAGCCTCATGGGGGGTAACAATCAGCCCCAGCATTTT	CASSLMGGNNQPQHF
TRBV20-1	NA	NA	TRBJ2-5	TGCAGTGTTGGCTGGATAGGGGGGGCATACTTC	CSVGWIGGAYF
TRBV6-5	NA	TRBD1	TRBJ1-5	TGTGCCAGCAGTTACTCAGGGACAGATCAGCCCCAGCATTTT	CASSYSGTDQPQHF
TRBV14	NA	TRBD1	TRBJ2-7	TGTGCCAGCCGTAGGACAGGGAATACCTACGAGCAGTACTTC	CASRRTGNTYEQYF
TRBV5-1	NA	TRBD2	TRBJ2-1	TGCGCCAGCAGCCCCGGACTAGCGGGACCCTCAGGCAATGAGCAGTTCTTC	CASSPGLAGPSGNEQFF
TRBV6-6	NA	TRBD1	TRBJ1-2	TGTGCCAGCAGTTACAACGACAGGGACGGCTACACCTTC	CASSYNDRDGYTF
TRBV6-1	NA	TRBD1	TRBJ2-7	TGTGCCAGCAGTGCCCGACAGGGAAGCTACGAGCAGTACTTC	CASSARQGSYEQYF
TRBV7-9	NA	TRBD1	TRBJ2-7	TGTGCCAGCAGCTTTACCGGGACAGTCAACGAGCAGTACTTC	CASSFTGTVNEQYF
TRBV7-6	once	TRBD2	TRBJ2-7	TGTGCCAGCAGCTTAGAGGCGGGAGGGACTTCCTACGAGCAGTACTTC	CASSLEAGGTSYEQYF
TRBV21-1	NA	NA	TRBJ2-1	TGTGCCAGCAGCAAAGGGGCTGTTAATGAGCAGTTCTTC	CASSKGAVNEQFF
TRBV28	NA	TRBD1	TRBJ2-2	TGTGCCAGCAGTTTAAGTGGACAGGGGAACACCGGGGGGCTGTTTTTT	CASSLSGQGNTGGLFF
TRBV19	NA	NA	TRBJ2-6	TGTGCCAGTAGGCAAACAGGGACTGGGGCCAACGTCCTGACTTTC	CASRQTGTGANVLTF
TRBV11-2	NA	TRBD2	TRBJ2-1	TGTGCCAGCAGAGCGCTTGCGGGAGCGTACAATGAGCAGTTCTTC	CASRALAGAYNEQFF
TRBV9	once	NA	TRBJ2-4	TGTGCCAGCAGCTTAGAGGCGAGGGTAGCGTCCAAAAACATTCAGTACTTC	CASSLEARVASKNIQYF
TRBV11-2	NA	TRBD2	TRBJ2-3	TGTGCCAGCAGCCCCGGGACTAGCGGGAGGAGAATCCATACGCAGTATTTT	CASSPGTSGRRIHTQYF
TRBV19	NA	TRBD2	TRBJ2-7	TGTGCCAGTAGTACCTCGGGACTAGTAGCCTACGAGCAGTACTTC	CASSTSGLVAYEQYF
TRBV5-8	few	NA	TRBJ2-1	TGTGCCAGCAGCTTCGGGAGCTCCTACAATGAGCAGTTCTTC	CASSFGSSYNEQFF
TRBV5-1	few	NA	TRBJ2-3	TGCGCCAGCAGCTTGGAACAGCCTAGCACAGATACGCAGTATTTT	CASSLEQPSTDTQYF
TRBV28	NA	NA	TRBJ1-1	TGTGCCAGCAGTTTATGGACAGGCCACATGAACACTGAAGCTTTCTTT	CASSLWTGHMNTEAFF
TRBV6-1	NA	NA	TRBJ1-1	TGTGCCAGCAGCCCCCGAAAACAGCTGAACACTGAAGCTTTCTTT	CASSPRKQLNTEAFF
TRBV27	NA	NA	TRBJ2-2	TGTGCCAGCAGTTTATGGGGAGGCCCGAACACCGGGGAGCTGTTTTTT	CASSLWGGPNTGELFF
TRBV5-6	NA	TRBD2	TRBJ2-1	TGTGCCAGCAGCGATGGACTAGCGGGAATCACCTACAATGAGCAGTTCTTC	CASSDGLAGITYNEQFF
TRBV11-2	NA	TRBD2	TRBJ2-5	TGTGCCGTTGGACTAGCGGGAGTGGGGATTGAGACCCAGTACTTC	CAVGLAGVGIETQYF
TRBV5-1	few	NA	TRBJ1-4	TGCGCCAGCAGCTTCGACAGCACGGTGCGACCTAATGAAAAACTGTTTTTT	CASSFDSTVRPNEKLFF
TRBV2	NA	NA	TRBJ2-1	TGTGCCAGCAGTGAATTTCCGTCTTGGGGTGGTACTAGGTGGAAGAGCTCCTACAATGAGCAGTTCTTC	CASSEFPSWGGTRWKSSYNEQFF
TRBV7-7	NA	NA	TRBJ2-7	TGTGCCAGCAGCCCCCTAGTTTCACCGGGAGAGCAGTACTTC	CASSPLVSPGEQYF
TRBV7-2	NA	TRBD1	TRBJ2-7	TGTGCCAGCAGCTGGGACAGGGAGTTCGAGCAGTACTTC	CASSWDREFEQYF
TRBV27	NA	NA	TRBJ2-5	TGTGCCAGCAGTTTCTATGTTCTTACAGGGAGTATTGAAGAGACCCAGTACTTC	CASSFYVLTGSIEETQYF
TRBV4-2	NA	TRBD1	TRBJ1-3	TGTGCCAGCAGCCATCGCCCGAGGGGGCTTGGAAACACCATATATTTT	CASSHRPRGLGNTIYF
TRBV18	NA	TRBD1	TRBJ2-7	TGTGCCAGCTCAAGGGACAGGGTGGCCTACGAGCAGTACTTC	CASSRDRVAYEQYF
TRBV4-1	few	NA	TRBJ1-5	TGCGCCAGCAGCCAAGACTTCGCAGGGTTTCAGCCCCAGCATTTT	CASSQDFAGFQPQHF
TRBV7-7	few	NA	TRBJ2-2	TGTGCTAGCGGAGCCTACACCGGGGAGCTGTTTTTT	CASGAYTGELFF
TRBV7-9	NA	NA	TRBJ1-1	TGTGCCAGCAGCTACTCGGGGGGCGGCACTGAAGCTTTCTTT	CASSYSGGGTEAFF
TRBV23-1	NA	NA	TRBJ1-3	TGCGCCAGCAGTCAATCAGCCCGGCCAGGGAGGGACACCATATATTTT	CASSQSARPGRDTIYF